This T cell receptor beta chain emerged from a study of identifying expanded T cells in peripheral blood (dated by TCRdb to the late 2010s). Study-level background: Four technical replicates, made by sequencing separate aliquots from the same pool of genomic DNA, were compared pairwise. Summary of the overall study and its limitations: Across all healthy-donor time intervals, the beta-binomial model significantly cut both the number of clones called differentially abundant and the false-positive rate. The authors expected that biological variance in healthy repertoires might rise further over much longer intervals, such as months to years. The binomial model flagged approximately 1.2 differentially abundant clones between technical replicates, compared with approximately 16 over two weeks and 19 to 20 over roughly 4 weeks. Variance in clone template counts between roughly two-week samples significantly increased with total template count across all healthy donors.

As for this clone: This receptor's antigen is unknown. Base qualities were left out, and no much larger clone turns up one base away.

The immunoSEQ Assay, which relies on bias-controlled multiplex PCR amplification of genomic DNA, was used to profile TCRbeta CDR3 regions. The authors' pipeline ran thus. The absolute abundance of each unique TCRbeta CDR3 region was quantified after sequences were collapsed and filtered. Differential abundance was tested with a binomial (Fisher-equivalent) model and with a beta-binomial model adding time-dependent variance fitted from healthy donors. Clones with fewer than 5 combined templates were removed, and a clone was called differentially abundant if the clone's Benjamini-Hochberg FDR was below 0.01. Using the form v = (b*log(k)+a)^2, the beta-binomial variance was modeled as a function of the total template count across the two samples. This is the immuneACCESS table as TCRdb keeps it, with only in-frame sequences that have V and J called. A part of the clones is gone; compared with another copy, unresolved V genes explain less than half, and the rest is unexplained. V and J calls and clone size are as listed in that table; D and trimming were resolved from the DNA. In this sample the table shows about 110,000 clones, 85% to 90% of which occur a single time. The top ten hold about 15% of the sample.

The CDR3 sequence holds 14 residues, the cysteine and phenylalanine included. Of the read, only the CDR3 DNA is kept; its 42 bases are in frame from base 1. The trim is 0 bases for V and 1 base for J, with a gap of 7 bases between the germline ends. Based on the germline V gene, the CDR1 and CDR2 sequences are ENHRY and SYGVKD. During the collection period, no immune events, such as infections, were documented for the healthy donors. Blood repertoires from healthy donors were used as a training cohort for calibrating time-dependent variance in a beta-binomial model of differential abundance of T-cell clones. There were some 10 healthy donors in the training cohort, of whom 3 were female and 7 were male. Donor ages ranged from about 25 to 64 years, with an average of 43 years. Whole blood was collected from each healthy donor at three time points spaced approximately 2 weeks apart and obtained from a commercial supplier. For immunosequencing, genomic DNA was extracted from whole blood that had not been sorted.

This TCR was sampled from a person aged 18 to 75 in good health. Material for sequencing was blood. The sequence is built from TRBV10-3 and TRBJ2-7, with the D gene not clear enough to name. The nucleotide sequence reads TGTGCCATCAGTGAGTCGGCTAGGTCCTACGAGCAGTACTTC. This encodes CAISESARSYEQYF.